This T cell receptor beta chain comes out of a study of T cells after yellow fever vaccination (dated by TCRdb to between 2019 and 2020). Regarding the study in general: Libraries from fractions with low cell numbers were prepared with the SMART-Seq v4 Ultra Low Input RNA kit. To track T-cell clones before and after primary and booster YFV17D yellow fever vaccination, bulk TCR alpha and beta repertoires were sequenced longitudinally. Bulk PBMC replicates and cell subsets were isolated from blood drawn at multiple timepoints before and after both primary and secondary immunization. The cohort comprised two healthy male donors, one aged 18 to 29 and one aged 30 to 40 years.

There are a few counts of this clonotype. Its antigen has not been determined. Base qualities are not recorded, but no much larger clone differs from it by a single base. The CDR3 contains 13 residues, cysteine and phenylalanine counted. CDR3 DNA is the only sequence kept; it has 39 bases, read in frame from the first base. CDR1 and CDR2 are read off the germline V gene as SNHLY and FYNNEI. Trimming removed 8 bases from V and 5 bases from J, leaving 15 bases between the germline ends. What this sample's treatment or condition label stands for: live attenuated yellow fever vaccine strain. At each blood-draw timepoint, two biological replicates of bulk PBMCs were obtained. PBMCs were isolated from peripheral blood using a standard Ficoll-Paque protocol. RNA was extracted with TriZol from bulk PBMCs, CD4 and CD8 fractions, and dextramer-positive and dextramer-negative fractions. Sequencing took place on an Illumina NovaSeq 6000. TCR cDNA was synthesized by 5'RACE template switching, which introduced a universal primer site and unique molecular identifiers. Priming of cDNA synthesis was performed from both the TCR alpha and TCR beta constant segments. Library amplification used two PCR steps, and the second PCR step added sample barcodes and sequencing adapters. Libraries were sequenced on Illumina HiSeq 2500 (2x100 bp) or NovaSeq (2x150 bp). Per the original workflow: Reads were demultiplexed and collapsed into UMI consensus sequences with MIGEC, and V(D)J alignment was performed with MiXCR. Vaccine-responding clonotypes were identified with edgeR using replicate PBMC samples, with FDR below 0.01 and a log2 fold change above 5 up to day 15 being required. Each bulk clonotype was labeled CD4 or CD8 based on which sequenced repertoire, CD4 or CD8, contained the clonotype at higher abundance. TCRdb cleaned the public reads at Q25 with fastp, built clones with MiXCR and kept in-frame beta chains. When rows share a CDR3 protein, they turn into one entry using the most common DNA and genes. TCRdb, rather than the study authors, made the V and J calls. The sample table shows some 340,000 distinct CDR3 sequences, and approximately 4% are seen once. The ten most abundant clones make up 20% to 25% of the sample.

Overall results and qualifications from the work: The study included only a couple of donors, which limits how far the findings can be generalized. Most clones expanded after primary vaccination (96% of CD4 and roughly 88% of CD8) were re-detected after the booster, suggesting that broad memory maintenance occurred. The secondary T-cell response was weaker than the primary response but faster, peaking on day 5 instead of day 15. A small share of clonotypes occurred in both CD4 and CD8 compartments, likely arising from convergent recombination. Computational filtering was needed because FACS-sorted repertoires could contain abundant contaminating clonotypes from the bulk population.

The sequence came from a young man who received the YFV17D yellow fever vaccine. Sequencing was performed on PBMCs, taken 5 days after the yellow fever booster vaccination. This chain is built from TRBV2 and TRBJ2-5; the D gene lacks a confident call. The CDR3 is CASGIGMGETQYF. The nucleotides read TGTGCCAGCGGGATTGGGATGGGGGAGACCCAGTACTTC.